The 13 T cell receptor beta chains reported below all come from one sample, sequenced in a study of neurological immune-mediated disorders (dated by TCRdb to the late 2010s). The method behind the library was 5' RACE. The run used an Illumina HiSeq 2500. TCRdb reworked the public reads: Q25 trimming with fastp, MiXCR clone assembly, productive beta chains retained. Under each unique CDR3 protein, matching rows form one entry showing the most common genes and DNA. This sample has 20,000 to 25,000 distinct CDR3 sequences in its table, and over 5.5% of those were observed once. Together, the top ten hold 4.8% of the sample. Input material: PBMCs. The receptors come from a woman between 40 and 50 years old in good health.

This clonotype has ten or more counts. The V gene is TRBV5-1, the J gene TRBJ2-7, with 12 bases identical to TRBD2. This CDR3 spans 17 amino acids. Germline CDR1 and CDR2: SGHRS and YFSETQ. V lost 0 bases, J lost 5 bases, and 9 bases stayed unmatched. CDR3 bases: TGCGCCAGCAGCTTGGGACTAGCGGGAGACTTACAGGACGAGCAGTACTTC. Its translation: CASSLGLAGDLQDEQYF.

The sample holds many counts of this clonotype. The J gene is TRBJ2-2, the V gene TRBV7-2, with TRBD1 matching 9 bases. The CDR3 runs to 15 residues. V lost 3 bases and J lost 6; bases outside the gene matches: 5. Looked up from germline, CDR1 is SGHTA and CDR2 is FQGNSA. DNA for the CDR3: TGTGCCAGCAGCTTTGGACAGGGGCGCGCCGGGGAGCTGTTTTTT. This sequence encodes CASSFGQGRAGELFF.

This clonotype is labeled medium-sized (0.01 to 0.1%). The chain recombines TRBV19 with TRBJ2-1, with TRBD2 as a possible D gene (5 bases). In germline, CDR1 is LNHDA, CDR2 SQIVND (reference sequence). The CDR3 spans 14 residues. V was shortened by 8 bases and J by 10 bases, with 21 bases between the two germline ends. CDR3 coding DNA: TGTGCCAGTCGCTATGGCGGTTCCGGGAACGAGCAGTTCTTC. Translating it yields CASRYGGSGNEQFF. The full variable domain, in which reference TRBV19 and TRBJ2-1 provide the parts outside the CDR3, is DGGITQSPKYLFRKEGQNVTLSCEQNLNHDAMYWYRQDPGQGLRLIYYSQIVNDFQKGDIAEGYSVSREKKESFPLTVTSAQKNPTAFYLCASRYGGSGNEQFFGPGTRLTVL.

Many counts were recorded for this clonotype. V is TRBV20-1 and J is TRBJ1-5, with 8 bases matching TRBD1. After removal of 6 bases from V and 9 bases from J, the junction contained 7 bases not matched to a gene. Germline CDR1 DFQATT, CDR2 SNEGSKA (reference sequence). The CDR3 consists of 12 residues. The DNA of the CDR3 is TGCAGTGCCGGACAGGGACCAAGGCCCCAGCATTTT. Residues: CSAGQGPRPQHF.

This clonotype was counted at least ten times. The chain couples TRBV7-7 to TRBJ2-1; tentatively, D is TRBD1 or TRBD2 (5 bases each). The V end was cut by 5 bases, the J end by 10 bases, with 21 bases between. Germline CDR1 is SSHAT and CDR2 is FNYEAQ (reference sequence). The CDR3 sequence is 15 residues long. CDR3 coding DNA: TGTGCCAGCAGCGCGACACTAGTTACCAGGGAGGAGCAGTTCTTC. Protein product: CASSATLVTREEQFF.

This clonotype was observed many times. The gene calls are TRBV5-5 and TRBJ2-1, with 8 bases fitting TRBD1. Germline CDR1 is SGHKS and CDR2 is YYEKEE (reference sequence). The V and J ends lost 5 bases and 7 bases, in that order; junction bases with no gene match: 5. This CDR3 contains 13 residues. The CDR3 nucleotides read TGTGCCAGCAGTAACAGGGGGAATAATGAGCAGTTCTTC. This encodes CASSNRGNNEQFF.

This clonotype was recorded at least ten times. The genes are TRBV7-2 and TRBJ2-2; D might be TRBD2 (6 bases). The V gene's germline CDR1 is SGHTA and CDR2 FQGNSA. V was trimmed by 5 bases and J by 7 bases, leaving 17 bases between them. This CDR3 is 15 amino acids long. The CDR3 is CASSRRIAGYGELFF. The DNA for the CDR3 is TGTGCCAGCAGCCGTAGGATTGCGGGATACGGGGAGCTGTTTTTT.

This clonotype was counted many times. The V and J genes are TRBV20-1 and TRBJ2-1; 8 nucleotides agree with TRBD2. Germline V gives CDR1 DFQATT, CDR2 SNEGSKA (reference sequence). The CDR3 is made up of 13 amino acids. Losses at the gene ends were 7 bases for V and 6 bases for J; bases not matched to a gene: 8. The CDR3, as DNA: TGCAGTGTCGAAGCGGGAGCAGGCAATGAGCAGTTCTTC. Translation gives CSVEAGAGNEQFF.

This clonotype was recorded at least ten times. The chain has TRBV5-1 and TRBJ1-2; D is unclear. Trimming removed 4 bases from V and 4 bases from J, with 14 bases in between. Germline assignment: CDR1 SGHRS and CDR2 YFSETQ. The CDR3 is 14 residues long. CDR3 sequence (DNA): TGCGCCAGCAGCCTCAATGCCGCCGCCTATGGCTACACCTTC. Translated: CASSLNAAAYGYTF.

This clonotype occurred a few times. V gene TRBV5-1 combines with J gene TRBJ1-1; D unclear. Germline loops: CDR1 SGHRS, CDR2 YFSETQ. Trimming removed 1 base at V and 7 bases at J, with 14 bases between. The CDR3 runs 14 residues. In DNA form, the CDR3 reads TGCGCCAGCAGCTTGATGCGCCCCGAGGGTGAAGCTTTCTTT. Amino acids: CASSLMRPEGEAFF.

The table lists this clonotype with many counts. CDR3 sequence reads: CASSPGTARYEQYF. CDR3 DNA: TGTGCCAGCAGCCCCGGGACAGCCAGATACGAGCAGTACTTC. The chain links TRBV12-3 or TRBV12-4 to TRBJ2-7; 7 bases fit TRBD1. This CDR3 spans 14 amino acids. V shed 6 bases, J shed 4 bases, and the junction held 9 bases outside the gene matches.

This clonotype was observed many times. This chain uses TRBV12-3 or TRBV12-4 with TRBJ1-2; possible D gene TRBD1, 6 bases. This CDR3 has 14 residues. Deletions cut 2 bases from V and 6 bases from J, with 13 bases between. This CDR3 is CASSLSQGLDGYTF. CDR3 bases: TGTGCCAGCAGTTTAAGTCAGGGGTTGGATGGCTACACCTTC.

This clonotype came up many times. The chain employs TRBV27 and TRBJ1-5; tentative D call: TRBD1 (6 bases). The ends were cut back, 3 bases at V and 4 bases at J, with 13 bases in the middle. The CDR3 loop spans 15 amino acids. Germline CDR1 reads MNHEY; CDR2 reads SMNVEV (reference sequence). The CDR3 spells CASSLTGGSNQPQHF. The CDR3 bases are TGTGCCAGCAGTTTGACCGGGGGCAGTAATCAGCCCCAGCATTTT.